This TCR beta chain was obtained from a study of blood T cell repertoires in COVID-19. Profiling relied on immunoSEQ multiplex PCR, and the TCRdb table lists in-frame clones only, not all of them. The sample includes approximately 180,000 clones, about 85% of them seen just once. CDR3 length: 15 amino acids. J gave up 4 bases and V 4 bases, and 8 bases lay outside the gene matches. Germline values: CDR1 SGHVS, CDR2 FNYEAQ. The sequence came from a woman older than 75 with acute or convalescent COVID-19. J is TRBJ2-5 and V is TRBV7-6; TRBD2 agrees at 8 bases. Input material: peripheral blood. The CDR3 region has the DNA TGTGCCAGCAGCTCCAAGCGGGGGCCCACAGAGACCCAGTACTTC. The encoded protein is CASSSKRGPTETQYF.